These 2 T cell receptor beta chains were all obtained from the same sample, sequenced in a study of somatic mutations in cytotoxic T cells in rheumatoid arthritis. Profiling relied on immunoSEQ multiplex PCR, and the TCRdb table lists in-frame clones only, not all of them. This sample has some 35,000 clones, with 84% found just once. The source material was CD8+ T cells sorted from blood. Receptors originate from a man in his forties in good health.

This chain links TRBV4-1 with TRBJ2-7; TRBD1 is a possible D gene (6 bases). The V gene's germline CDR1 is MGHRA and CDR2 YSYEKL. V lost 0 bases to trimming and J lost 2 bases, with 11 bases between them. There are 15 residues in the CDR3. The DNA for the CDR3 is TGCGCCAGCAGCCAAGAAGGTGGGACAACCTACGAGCAGTACTTC. Translating gives CASSQEGGTTYEQYF.

The rearrangement joins TRBV28 to TRBJ2-3; TRBD1 matches at 11 bases. V dropped 6 bases and J dropped 4; count of bases not matched to a gene: 9. Germline assignment: CDR1 MDHEN and CDR2 SYDVKM. This CDR3 has 16 residues. CDR3 protein: CASSSGGQGASDTQYF. The CDR3 DNA is TGTGCCAGCAGCTCGGGAGGACAGGGGGCTTCAGATACGCAGTATTTT. The variable domain in full, completed from reference TRBV28 and TRBJ2-3, reads DVKVTQSSRYLVKRTGEKVFLECVQDMDHENMFWYRQDPGLGLRLIYFSYDVKMKEKGDIPEGYSVSREKKERFSLILESASTNQTSMYLCASSSGGQGASDTQYFGPGTRLTVL.